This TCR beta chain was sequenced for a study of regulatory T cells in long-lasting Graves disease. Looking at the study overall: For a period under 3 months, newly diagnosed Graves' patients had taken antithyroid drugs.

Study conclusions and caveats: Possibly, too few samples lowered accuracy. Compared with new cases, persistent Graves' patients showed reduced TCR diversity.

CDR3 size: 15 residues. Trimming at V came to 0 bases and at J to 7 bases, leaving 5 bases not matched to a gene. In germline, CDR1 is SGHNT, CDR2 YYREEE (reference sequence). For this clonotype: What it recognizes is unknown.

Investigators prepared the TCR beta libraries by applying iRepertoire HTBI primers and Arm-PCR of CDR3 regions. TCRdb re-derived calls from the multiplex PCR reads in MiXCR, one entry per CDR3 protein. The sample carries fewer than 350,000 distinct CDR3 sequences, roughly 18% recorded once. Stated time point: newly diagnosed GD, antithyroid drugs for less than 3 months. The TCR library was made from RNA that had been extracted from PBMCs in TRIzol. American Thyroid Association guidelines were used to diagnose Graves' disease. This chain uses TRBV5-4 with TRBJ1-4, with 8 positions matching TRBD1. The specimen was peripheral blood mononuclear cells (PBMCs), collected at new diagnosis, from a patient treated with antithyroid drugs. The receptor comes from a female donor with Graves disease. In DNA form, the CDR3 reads TGTGCCAGCAGCTTGGTCGCAGGGGGCGGTGAAAAACTGTTTTTT. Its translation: CASSLVAGGGEKLFF.